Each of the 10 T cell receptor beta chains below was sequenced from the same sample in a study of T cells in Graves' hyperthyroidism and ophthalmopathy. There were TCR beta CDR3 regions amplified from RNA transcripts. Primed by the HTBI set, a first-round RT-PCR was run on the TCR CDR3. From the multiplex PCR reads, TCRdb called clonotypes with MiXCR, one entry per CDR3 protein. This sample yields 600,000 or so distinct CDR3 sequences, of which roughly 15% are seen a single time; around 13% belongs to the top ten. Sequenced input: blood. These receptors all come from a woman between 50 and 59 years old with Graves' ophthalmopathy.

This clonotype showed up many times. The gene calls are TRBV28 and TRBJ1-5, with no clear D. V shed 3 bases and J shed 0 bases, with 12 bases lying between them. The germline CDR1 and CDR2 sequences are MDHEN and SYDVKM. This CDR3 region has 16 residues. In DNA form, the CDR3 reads TGTGCCAGCAGTTTTGGATCAGTTAATAGCAATCAGCCCCAGCATTTT. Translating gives CASSFGSVNSNQPQHF.

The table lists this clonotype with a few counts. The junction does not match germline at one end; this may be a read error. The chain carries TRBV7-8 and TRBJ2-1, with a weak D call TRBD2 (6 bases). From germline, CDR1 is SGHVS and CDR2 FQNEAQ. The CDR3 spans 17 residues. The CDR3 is CASSPWGTSSSYNGQFF. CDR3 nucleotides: TGTGCCAGCAGCCCCTGGGGGACTTCTAGCTCCTACAATGGGCAGTTCTTC.

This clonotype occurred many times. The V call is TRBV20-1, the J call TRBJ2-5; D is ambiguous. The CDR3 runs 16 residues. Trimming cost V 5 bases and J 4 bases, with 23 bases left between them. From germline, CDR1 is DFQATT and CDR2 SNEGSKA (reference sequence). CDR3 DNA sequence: TGCAGTGCTTTTAGCTCCGGCACGCCAAAGATAGAGACCCAGTACTTC. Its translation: CSAFSSGTPKIETQYF.

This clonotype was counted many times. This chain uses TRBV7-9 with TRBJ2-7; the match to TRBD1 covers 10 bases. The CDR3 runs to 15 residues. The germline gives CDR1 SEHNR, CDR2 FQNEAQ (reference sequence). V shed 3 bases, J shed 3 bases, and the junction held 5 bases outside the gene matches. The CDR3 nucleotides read TGTGCCAGCAGCTTGGGGGACAGGGGAGACTACGAGCAGTACTTC. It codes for CASSLGDRGDYEQYF.

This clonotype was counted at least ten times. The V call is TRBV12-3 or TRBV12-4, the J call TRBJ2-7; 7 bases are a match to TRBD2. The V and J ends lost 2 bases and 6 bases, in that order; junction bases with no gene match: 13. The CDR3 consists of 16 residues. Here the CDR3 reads CASSLFAGEGSAEQYF. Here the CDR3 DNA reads TGTGCCAGCAGTTTATTTGCGGGAGAAGGGTCTGCCGAGCAGTACTTC.

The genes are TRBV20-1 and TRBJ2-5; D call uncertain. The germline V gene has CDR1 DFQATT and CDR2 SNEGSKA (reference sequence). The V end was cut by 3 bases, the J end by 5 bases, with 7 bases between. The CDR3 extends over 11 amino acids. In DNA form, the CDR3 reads TGCAGTGCTAGCAAGAGGGAGACCCAGTACTTC. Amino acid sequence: CSASKRETQYF.

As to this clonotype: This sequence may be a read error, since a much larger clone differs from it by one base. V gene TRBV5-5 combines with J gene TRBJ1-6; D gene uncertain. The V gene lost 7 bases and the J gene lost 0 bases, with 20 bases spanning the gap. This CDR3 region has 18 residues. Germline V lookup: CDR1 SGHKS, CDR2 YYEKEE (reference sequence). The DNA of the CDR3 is TGTGCCAGCGGCCTCTGGACTGGGCTGAGCTCCTATAATTCACCCCTCCACTTT. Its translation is CASGLWTGLSSYNSPLHF.

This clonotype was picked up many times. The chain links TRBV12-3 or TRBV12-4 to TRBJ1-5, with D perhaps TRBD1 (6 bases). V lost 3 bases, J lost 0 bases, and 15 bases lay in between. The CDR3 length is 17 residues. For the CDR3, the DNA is TGTGCCAGCAGTTTCGGGGGCAATATCTATAGCAATCAGCCCCAGCATTTT. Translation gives CASSFGGNIYSNQPQHF.

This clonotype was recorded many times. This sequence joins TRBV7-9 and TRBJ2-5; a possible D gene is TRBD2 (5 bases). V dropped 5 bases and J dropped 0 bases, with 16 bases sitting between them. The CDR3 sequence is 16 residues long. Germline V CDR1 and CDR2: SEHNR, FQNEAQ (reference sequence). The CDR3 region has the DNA TGTGCCAGCAGCCTAACGCCCCCGGGGTACCAAGAGACCCAGTACTTC. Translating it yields CASSLTPPGYQETQYF.

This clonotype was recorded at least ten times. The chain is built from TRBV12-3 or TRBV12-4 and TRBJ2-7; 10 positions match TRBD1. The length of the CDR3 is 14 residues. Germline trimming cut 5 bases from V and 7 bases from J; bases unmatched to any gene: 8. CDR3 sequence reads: CASSPGQGTVEQYF. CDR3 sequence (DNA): TGTGCCAGCAGTCCGGGACAGGGGACGGTAGAGCAGTACTTC.